This T cell receptor (beta chain) was identified in a study of blood T cell repertoires in COVID-19. The overall study: Donors in the United States, Italy and Spain gave samples during acute or convalescent COVID-19.

Cohorts were assigned according to the clinical history that participants reported. The germline V gene encodes CDR1 SQVTM and CDR2 ANQGSEA. V lost 7 bases and J 8 bases, leaving 23 bases between the germline ends. The CDR3 has 14 amino acids. TCRdb keeps only in-frame clones here, not all; method: immunoSEQ multiplex PCR. The data show 200,000 to 300,000 clones, over 80% seen once. This rearrangement joins TRBV29-1 to TRBJ1-2; D unresolved. The sequenced sample was PBMCs or T cells enriched from blood (not recorded which). The sequence derives from a woman in her 30s with acute COVID-19. CDR3 protein: CSALEDSTPAGYTF. CDR3 coding DNA: TGCAGCGCCCTCGAGGATTCGACCCCTGCGGGCTACACCTTC.